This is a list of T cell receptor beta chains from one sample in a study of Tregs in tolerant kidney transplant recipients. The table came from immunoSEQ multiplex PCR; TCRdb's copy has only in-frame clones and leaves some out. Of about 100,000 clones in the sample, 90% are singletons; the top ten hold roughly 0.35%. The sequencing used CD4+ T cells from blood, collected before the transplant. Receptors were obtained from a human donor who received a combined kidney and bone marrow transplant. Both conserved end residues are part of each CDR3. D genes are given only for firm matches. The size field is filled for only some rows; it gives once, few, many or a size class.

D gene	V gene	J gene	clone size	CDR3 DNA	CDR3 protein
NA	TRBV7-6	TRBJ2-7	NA	TGTGCCAGCAGCTTAGGCGTATCCTACGAGCAGTACTTC	CASSLGVSYEQYF
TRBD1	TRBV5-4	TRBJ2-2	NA	TGTGCCAGCAGCTCGCAGACAGGGCTCACCGGGGAGCTGTTTTTT	CASSSQTGLTGELFF
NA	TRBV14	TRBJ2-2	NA	TGTGCCAGCAGCCCTCCGGGGATCCTCACCGGGGAGCTGTTTTTT	CASSPPGILTGELFF
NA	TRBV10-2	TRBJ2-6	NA	TGCGCCAGCAGTTACGAGCAGGGTTTCTTCTCTGGGGCCAACGTCCTGACTTTC	CASSYEQGFFSGANVLTF
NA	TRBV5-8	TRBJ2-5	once	TGTGCCAGCAGCTTGGGAAGCAGGGTGGGAGAGACCCAGTACTTC	CASSLGSRVGETQYF
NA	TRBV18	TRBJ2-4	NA	TGTGCCAGCTCACTGTGGACTACTGGGGACATTCAGTACTTC	CASSLWTTGDIQYF
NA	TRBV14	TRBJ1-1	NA	TGTGCCAGCAGCCAACCACAGGCGCCGAACACTGAAGCTTTCTTT	CASSQPQAPNTEAFF
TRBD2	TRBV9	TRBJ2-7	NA	TGTGCCAGCAGCGTAGGGTGGGGTAGCGGGCAATACGAGCAGTACTTC	CASSVGWGSGQYEQYF
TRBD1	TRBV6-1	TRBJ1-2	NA	TGTGCCAGCAGTGAACAGGGGGCCTATGGCTACACCTTC	CASSEQGAYGYTF
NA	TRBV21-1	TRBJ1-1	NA	TGTGCCAGCAGCGACAGGGGATCTAACACTGAAGCTTTCTTT	CASSDRGSNTEAFF
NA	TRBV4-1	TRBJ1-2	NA	TGCGCCAGCAGCCAAGAACCCAGTTGGGCGTCGGGATATGGCTACACCTTC	CASSQEPSWASGYGYTF
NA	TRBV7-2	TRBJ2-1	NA	TGTGCCAGCAGCTTACTGGCGGGGGCCCTCGACAATGAGCAGTTCTTC	CASSLLAGALDNEQFF
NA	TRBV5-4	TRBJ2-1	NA	TGTGCCAGCAGCCAAGGGGATGAGCAGTTCTTC	CASSQGDEQFF
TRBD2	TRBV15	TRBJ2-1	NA	TGTGCCACCAGCCCTATAGCGGGATACAATGAGCAGTTCTTC	CATSPIAGYNEQFF
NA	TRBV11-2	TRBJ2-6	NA	TGTGCCAGCAGCTCTATATCTGGGGCCAACGTCCTGACTTTC	CASSSISGANVLTF
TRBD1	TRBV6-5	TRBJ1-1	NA	TGTGCCAGCACTCAGGGGGCATGGACTGAAGCTTTCTTT	CASTQGAWTEAFF
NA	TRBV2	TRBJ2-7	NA	TGTGCCAGCAAAGAACAGGGTGCCTACGGGCAGTACTTC	CASKEQGAYGQYF
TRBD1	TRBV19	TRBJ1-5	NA	TGTGCCAGTAGCCCCCTACCGGGACAGGGGCATCAGCCCCAGCATTTT	CASSPLPGQGHQPQHF